These 2 T cell receptor beta chains were sequenced from one sample in a study of molecular identifiers for immune sequencing clone quantification. TCRdb independently ran MiXCR on the PCR reads; one entry per CDR3 protein. The sample lists some 590,000 distinct CDR3 sequences; 25% were seen once. Sequences were obtained from naive CD8+ T cells from blood, with Jurkat cell RNA spiked in. Subset reported: FACS-sorted CD8+CD4-CCR7+CD45RA+ naive T cells. All receptors come from a human donor in good health. Some libraries in this study had Jurkat cell RNA spiked in.

This clonotype was counted once. The V call is TRBV4-3, the J call TRBJ1-1, with no clear D. Looked up from germline, CDR1 is LGHNA and CDR2 is YSLEER. The CDR3 is made up of 16 amino acids. V lost 4 bases and J 1 base, leaving 16 bases between the germline ends. CDR3 in DNA: TGCGCCAGCAGCCTCCGTCAGGTAGCTGAGAACACTGAAGCTTTCTTT. This sequence encodes CASSLRQVAENTEAFF.

Many counts were recorded for this clonotype. The chain links TRBV7-9 to TRBJ2-5, with TRBD1 matching 10 bases. Germline V lookup: CDR1 SEHNR, CDR2 FQNEAQ (reference sequence). Trimming cost V 1 base and J 4 bases; bases outside gene matches: 6. This CDR3 region has 16 residues. In DNA, the CDR3 is TGTGCCAGCAGCTTAGGTGGGACAGGGGTAAGAGAGACCCAGTACTTC. It specifies CASSLGGTGVRETQYF.